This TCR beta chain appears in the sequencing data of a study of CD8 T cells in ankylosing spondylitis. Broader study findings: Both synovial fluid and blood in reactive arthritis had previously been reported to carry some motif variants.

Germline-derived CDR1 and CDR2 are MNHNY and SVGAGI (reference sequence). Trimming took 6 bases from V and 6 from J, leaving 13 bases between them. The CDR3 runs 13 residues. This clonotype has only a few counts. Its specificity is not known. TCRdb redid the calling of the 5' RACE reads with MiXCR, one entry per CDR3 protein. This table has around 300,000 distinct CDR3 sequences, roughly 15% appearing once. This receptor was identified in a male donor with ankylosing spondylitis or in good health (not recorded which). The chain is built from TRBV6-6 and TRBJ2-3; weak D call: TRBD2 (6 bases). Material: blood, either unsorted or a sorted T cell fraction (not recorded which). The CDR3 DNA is TGTGCCAGCAGACAGGAGGGGCTGGATACGCAGTATTTT. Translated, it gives CASRQEGLDTQYF.